Each of the 2 T cell receptor beta chains below was sequenced from the same sample in a study of cytomegalovirus exposure and HLA in healthy donors. Amplification used 60 Vbeta primers and 13 Jbeta primers. TCRdb's copy holds only in-frame clones and misses some; the assay was immunoSEQ multiplex PCR. Of more than 150,000 clones listed, more than 80% are singletons. Source material: PBMCs. These TCRs come from a boy aged 5-17 years in good health and CMV-seronegative.

This chain connects TRBV10-3 to TRBJ2-7, with D possibly TRBD1 on 6 matching bases. The CDR3 extends over 12 amino acids. Trimming shortened V by 3 bases and J by 4 bases, and 7 bases separated the two germline ends. CDR1 ENHRY and CDR2 SYGVKD come from the germline V gene. The CDR3 DNA sequence: TGTGCCATCAGTGACCAGGGGTACGAGCAGTACTTC. Translated: CAISDQGYEQYF.

The gene calls are TRBV18 and TRBJ2-2; D uncertain. The CDR3 has 11 amino acids. Germline CDR1 reads KGHSH; CDR2 reads LQKENI. V lost 6 bases and J lost 6, with 5 bases in between. CDR3 sequence reads: CASSPAGELFF. The CDR3 DNA is TGTGCCAGCTCTCCTGCCGGGGAGCTGTTTTTT.